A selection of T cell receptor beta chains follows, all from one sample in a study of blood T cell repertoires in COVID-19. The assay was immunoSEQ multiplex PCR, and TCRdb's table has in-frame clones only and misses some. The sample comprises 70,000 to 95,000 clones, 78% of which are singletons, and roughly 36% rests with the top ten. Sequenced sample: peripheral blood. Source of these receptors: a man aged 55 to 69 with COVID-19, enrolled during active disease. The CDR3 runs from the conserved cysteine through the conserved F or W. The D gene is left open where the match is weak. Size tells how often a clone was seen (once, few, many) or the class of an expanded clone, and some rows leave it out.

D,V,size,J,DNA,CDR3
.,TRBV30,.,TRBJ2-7,TGTGCCTGGAGTGAGGTAGGGGTGAAGTACTTC,CAWSEVGVKYF
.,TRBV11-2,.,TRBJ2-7,TGTGCCAGCAGCCTTAGTAGGGGCTACGAGCAGTACTTC,CASSLSRGYEQYF
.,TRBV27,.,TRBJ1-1,TGTGCCAGCATCGAGAGGTTGTCAGGGCGTCGTAACACTGAAGCTTTCTTT,CASIERLSGRRNTEAFF
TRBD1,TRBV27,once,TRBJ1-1,TGTGCCAGCGGACAGGGTATAGACACTGAAGCTTTCTTT,CASGQGIDTEAFF
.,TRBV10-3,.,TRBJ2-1,TGTGCCATCAGTGGCCCACACCCCCAAACCTCCAGGGGCTCCTACAATGAGCAGTTCTTC,CAISGPHPQTSRGSYNEQFF
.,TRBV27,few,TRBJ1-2,TGTGCCAGCAGCCATGGGGGGTGGACCTACACCTTC,CASSHGGWTYTF
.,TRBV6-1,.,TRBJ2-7,TGTGCCAGCAGTGTCGAATTAGGACTCGACCAGTACGAGCAGTACTTC,CASSVELGLDQYEQYF
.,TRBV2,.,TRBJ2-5,TGTGCCAGCAGGGCGCGGGAGACCCAGTACTTC,CASRARETQYF
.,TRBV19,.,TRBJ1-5,TGTGCCAGTAGTATAGGAGGGCCTCAGCCCCAGCATTTT,CASSIGGPQPQHF
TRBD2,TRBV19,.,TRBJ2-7,TGTGCCAGTAGTAGGTCGCTAGCGGGGGATAGCTCCTACGAGCAGTACTTC,CASSRSLAGDSSYEQYF
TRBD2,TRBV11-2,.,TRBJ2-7,TGTGCCAGCAGCTTCACCGGGGGGGGACTAGCGGGAGGGACTTACGAGCAGTACTTC,CASSFTGGGLAGGTYEQYF
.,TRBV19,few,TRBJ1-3,TGTGCCAGTCGCGCAAGCCAGGGGCGCATAGGGAACACCATATATTTT,CASRASQGRIGNTIYF
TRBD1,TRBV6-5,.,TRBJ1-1,TGTGCCAGCAGCCTACAGGGGGTCCGAACTGAAGCTTTCTTT,CASSLQGVRTEAFF
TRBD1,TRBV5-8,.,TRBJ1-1,TGTGCCAGCAGCTTACCGGGACAGGTGGACACTGAAGCTTTCTTT,CASSLPGQVDTEAFF
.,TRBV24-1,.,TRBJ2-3,TGTGCCACCACCGGAGATACGCAGTATTTT,CATTGDTQYF
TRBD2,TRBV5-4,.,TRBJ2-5,TGTGCCAGCAGCAAGAAGGGCCCGGGAGGGGAGACCCAGTACTTC,CASSKKGPGGETQYF
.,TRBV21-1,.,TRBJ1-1,TGTGCCAGCAGCAAATTACTGCGGCGGAACACTGAAGCTTTCTTT,CASSKLLRRNTEAFF
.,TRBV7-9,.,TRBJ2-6,TGTGCCAGCAGTTTGGGGGGATTAACCTCTGGGGCCAACGTCCTGACTTTC,CASSLGGLTSGANVLTF
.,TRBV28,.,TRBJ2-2,TGTGCCAGCGAGACAGTTAACACCGGGGAGCTGTTTTTT,CASETVNTGELFF
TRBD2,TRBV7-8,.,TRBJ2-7,TGTGCCAGCAGCTCCACTAGCGGGAGGGGCGAGCAGTACTTC,CASSSTSGRGEQYF
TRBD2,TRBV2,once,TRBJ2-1,TGTGCCAGCAGTTCCTCGTGGGCGGGAGTGGTCAATGAGCAGTTCTTC,CASSSSWAGVVNEQFF
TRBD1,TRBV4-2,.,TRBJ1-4,TGTGCCAGCAGCCAGGGGGGGGAGACAGGGGTAAAGGAAAAACTGTTTTTT,CASSQGGETGVKEKLFF
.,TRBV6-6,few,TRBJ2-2,TGTGCCAGCAGTTACGACTCGCTAGGGGAGCTGTTTTTT,CASSYDSLGELFF
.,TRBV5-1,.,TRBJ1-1,TGCGCCAGCAGCTTGAAGGGGCTGGAAGCTTTCTTT,CASSLKGLEAFF